The source of this T cell receptor beta chain is a study of blood T cell repertoires in COVID-19. The assay was immunoSEQ multiplex PCR, and TCRdb's table has in-frame clones only and misses some. The sample has tens of thousands of clones, approximately 86% seen once. V lost 3 bases to trimming and J lost 2 bases; unmatched junction nucleotides: 5. From germline, CDR1 is SEHNR and CDR2 FQNEAQ (reference sequence). The CDR3 consists of 15 residues. The chain joins TRBV7-9 to TRBJ2-7; 9 bases match TRBD1. This receptor was taken from a middle-aged man with COVID-19, enrolled during active disease. The sequenced sample was peripheral blood. The DNA of the CDR3 is TGTGCCAGCAGCTTCGGGACAGGGTTGACCTACGAGCAGTACTTC. Protein: CASSFGTGLTYEQYF. Together with reference TRBV7-9 and TRBJ2-7, the CDR3 gives the full variable domain: DTGVSQNPRHKITKRGQNVTFRCDPISEHNRLYWYRQTLGQGPEFLTYFQNEAQLEKSRLLSDRFSAERPKGSFSTLEIQRTEQGDSAMYLCASSFGTGLTYEQYFGPGTRLTVT.